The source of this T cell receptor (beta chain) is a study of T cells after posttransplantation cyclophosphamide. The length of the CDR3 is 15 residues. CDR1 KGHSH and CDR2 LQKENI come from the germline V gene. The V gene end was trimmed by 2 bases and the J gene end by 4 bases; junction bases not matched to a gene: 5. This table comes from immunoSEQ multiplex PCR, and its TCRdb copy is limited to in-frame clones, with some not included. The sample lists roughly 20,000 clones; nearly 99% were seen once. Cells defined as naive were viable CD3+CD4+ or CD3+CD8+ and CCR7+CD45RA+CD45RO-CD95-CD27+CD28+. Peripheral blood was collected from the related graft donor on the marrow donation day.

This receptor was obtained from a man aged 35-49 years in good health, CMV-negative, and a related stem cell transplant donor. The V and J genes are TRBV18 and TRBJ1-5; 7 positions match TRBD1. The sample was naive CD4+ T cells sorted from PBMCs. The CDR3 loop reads CASSPSTGRNQPQHF. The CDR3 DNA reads TGTGCCAGCTCACCATCGACAGGGAGGAATCAGCCCCAGCATTTT.